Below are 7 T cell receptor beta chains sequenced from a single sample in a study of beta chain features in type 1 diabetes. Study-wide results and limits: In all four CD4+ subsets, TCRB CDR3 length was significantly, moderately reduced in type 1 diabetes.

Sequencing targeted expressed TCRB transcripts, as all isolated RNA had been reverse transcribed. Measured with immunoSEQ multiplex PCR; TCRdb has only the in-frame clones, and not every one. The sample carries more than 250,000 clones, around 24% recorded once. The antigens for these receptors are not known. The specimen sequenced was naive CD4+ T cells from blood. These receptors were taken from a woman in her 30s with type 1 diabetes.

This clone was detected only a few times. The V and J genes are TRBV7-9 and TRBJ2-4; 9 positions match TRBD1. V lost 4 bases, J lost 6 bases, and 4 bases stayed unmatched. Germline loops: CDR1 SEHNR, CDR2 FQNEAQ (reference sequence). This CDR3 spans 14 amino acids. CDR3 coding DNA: TGTGCCAGCAGCTCCCCGGGACAGGGAAACATTCAGTACTTC. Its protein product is CASSSPGQGNIQYF.

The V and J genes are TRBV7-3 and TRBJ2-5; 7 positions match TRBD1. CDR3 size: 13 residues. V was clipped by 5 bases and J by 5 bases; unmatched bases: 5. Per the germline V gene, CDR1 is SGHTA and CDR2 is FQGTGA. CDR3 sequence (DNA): TGTGCCAGCAGCCCGACAGGGCAGGAGACCCAGTACTTC. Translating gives CASSPTGQETQYF.

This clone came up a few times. The DNA of the CDR3 is TGTGCCAGCAGTTACCTCGACAGGCAACATGAGCAGTTCTTC. This gives the protein CASSYLDRQHEQFF. The chain carries TRBV6-6 and TRBJ2-1; D is perhaps TRBD1 (6 bases). CDR3 length equals 14 residues. V was clipped by 2 bases and J by 8 bases, with 13 bases between them. Germline CDR1 reads MNHNY; CDR2 reads SVGAGI (reference sequence).

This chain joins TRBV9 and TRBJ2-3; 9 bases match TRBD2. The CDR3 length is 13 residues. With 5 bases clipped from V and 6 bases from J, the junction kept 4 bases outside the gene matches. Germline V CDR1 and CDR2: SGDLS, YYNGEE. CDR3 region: CASRGSGSDTQYF. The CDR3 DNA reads TGTGCCAGCAGAGGTAGCGGGAGTGATACGCAGTATTTT.

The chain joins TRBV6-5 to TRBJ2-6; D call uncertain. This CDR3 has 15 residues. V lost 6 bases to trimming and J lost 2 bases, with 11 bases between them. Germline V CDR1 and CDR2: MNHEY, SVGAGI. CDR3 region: CASRSPGAGANVLTF. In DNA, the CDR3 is TGTGCCAGCAGGTCTCCGGGTGCTGGGGCCAACGTCCTGACTTTC.

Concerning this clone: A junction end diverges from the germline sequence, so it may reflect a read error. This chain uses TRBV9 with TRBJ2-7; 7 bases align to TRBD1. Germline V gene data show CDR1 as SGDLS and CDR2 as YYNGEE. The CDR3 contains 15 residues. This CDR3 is CASSATGEISHEQYF. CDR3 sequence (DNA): TGTGCCAGCAGCGCCACAGGGGAAATCTCCCACGAGCAGTACTTC.

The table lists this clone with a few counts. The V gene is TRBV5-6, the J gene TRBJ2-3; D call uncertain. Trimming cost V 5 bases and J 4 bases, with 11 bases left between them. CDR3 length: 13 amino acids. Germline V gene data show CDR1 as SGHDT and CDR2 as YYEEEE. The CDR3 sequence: CASRRDLADTQYF. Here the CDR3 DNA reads TGTGCCAGCAGACGCGACCTAGCAGATACGCAGTATTTT.